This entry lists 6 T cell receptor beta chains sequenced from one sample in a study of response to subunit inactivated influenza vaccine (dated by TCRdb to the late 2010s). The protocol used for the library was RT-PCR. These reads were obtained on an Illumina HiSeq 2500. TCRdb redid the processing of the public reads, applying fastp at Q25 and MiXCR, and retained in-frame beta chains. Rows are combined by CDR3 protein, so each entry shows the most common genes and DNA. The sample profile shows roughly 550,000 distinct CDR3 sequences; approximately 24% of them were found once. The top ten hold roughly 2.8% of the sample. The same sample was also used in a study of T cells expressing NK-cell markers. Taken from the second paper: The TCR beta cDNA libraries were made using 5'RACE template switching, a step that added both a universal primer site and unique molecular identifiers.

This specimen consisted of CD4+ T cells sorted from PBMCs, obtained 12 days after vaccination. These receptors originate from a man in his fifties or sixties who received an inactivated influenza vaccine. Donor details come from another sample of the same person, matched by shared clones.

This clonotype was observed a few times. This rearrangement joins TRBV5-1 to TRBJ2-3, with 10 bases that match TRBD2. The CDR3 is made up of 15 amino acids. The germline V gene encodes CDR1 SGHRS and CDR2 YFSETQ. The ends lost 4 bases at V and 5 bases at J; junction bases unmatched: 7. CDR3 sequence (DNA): TGCGCCAGCAGCCCCCAGGCTAGCGGGAGAGATACGCAGTATTTT. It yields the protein CASSPQASGRDTQYF.

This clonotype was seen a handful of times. The CDR3 DNA reads as TGTGCCAGCAGCTTGGACAGGGAGCACGAGCAGTACTTC. It is translated as CASSLDREHEQYF. This chain joins TRBV7-2 and TRBJ2-7; 8 bases line up with TRBD1. Unmatched junction bases numbered 3, after V lost 3 bases and J lost 5 bases. Germline-derived CDR1 and CDR2 are SGHTA and FQGNSA. The CDR3 covers 13 residues.

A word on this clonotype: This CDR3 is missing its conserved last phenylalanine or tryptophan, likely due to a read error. The CDR3 sequence: CASSGQSTDTQYS. The CDR3 coding sequence is TGTGCCAGCAGCGGACAGAGCACAGATACGCAGTATTCT. This chain connects TRBV2 to TRBJ2-3; D is perhaps TRBD1 (6 bases). V lost 6 bases to trimming and J lost 0 bases, with 7 bases between them. CDR1 and CDR2 from the germline V gene are SNHLY and FYNNEI. The CDR3 has 13 residues.

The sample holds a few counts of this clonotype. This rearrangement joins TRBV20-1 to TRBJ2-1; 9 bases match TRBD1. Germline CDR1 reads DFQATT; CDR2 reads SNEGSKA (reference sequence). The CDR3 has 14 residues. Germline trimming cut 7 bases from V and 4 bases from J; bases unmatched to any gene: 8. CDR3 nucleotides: TGCAGTGTCAAGACAGGGGGACAATACAATGAGCAGTTCTTC. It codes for CSVKTGGQYNEQFF.

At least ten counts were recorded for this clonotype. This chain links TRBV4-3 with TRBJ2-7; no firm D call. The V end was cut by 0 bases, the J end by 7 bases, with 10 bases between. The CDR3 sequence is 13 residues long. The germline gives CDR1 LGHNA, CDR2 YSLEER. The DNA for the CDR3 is TGCGCCAGCAGCCAAGAGTTGATACGGGAGCAGTACTTC. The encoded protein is CASSQELIREQYF.

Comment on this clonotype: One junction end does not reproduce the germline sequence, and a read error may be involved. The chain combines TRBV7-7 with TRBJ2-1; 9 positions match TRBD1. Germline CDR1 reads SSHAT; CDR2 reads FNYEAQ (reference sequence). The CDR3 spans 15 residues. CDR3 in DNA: TGTGCTAGCAGCAAGGACAGGGGATCCCACAATGAGCAGTTCTTC. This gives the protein CASSKDRGSHNEQFF.